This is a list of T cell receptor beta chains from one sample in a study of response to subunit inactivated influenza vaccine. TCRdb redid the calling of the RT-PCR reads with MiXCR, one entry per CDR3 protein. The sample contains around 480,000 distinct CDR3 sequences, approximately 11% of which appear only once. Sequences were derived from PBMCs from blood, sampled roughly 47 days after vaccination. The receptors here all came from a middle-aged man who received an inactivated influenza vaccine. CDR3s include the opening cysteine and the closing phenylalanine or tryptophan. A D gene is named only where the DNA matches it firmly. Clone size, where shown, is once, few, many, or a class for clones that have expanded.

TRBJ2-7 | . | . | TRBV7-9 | CASSSLGEPKYEQYF | TGTGCCAGCAGCTCCTTGGGGGAGCCAAAGTACGAGCAGTACTTC
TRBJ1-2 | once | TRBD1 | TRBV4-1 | CASSQAGGAGYGYTF | TGCGCCAGCAGCCAAGCAGGGGGCGCGGGCTATGGCTACACCTTC
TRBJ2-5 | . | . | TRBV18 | CASSPPSGRRKETQYF | TGTGCCAGCTCACCACCCTCGGGTAGGAGAAAAGAGACCCAGTACTTC
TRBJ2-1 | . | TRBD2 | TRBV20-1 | CSALLADSYNEQFF | TGCAGTGCACTACTAGCGGATTCCTACAATGAGCAGTTCTTC
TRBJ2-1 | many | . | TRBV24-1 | CATRKAGYNEQFF | TGTGCCACCAGGAAGGCAGGTTACAATGAGCAGTTCTTC
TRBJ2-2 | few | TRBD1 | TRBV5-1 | CASSLRDSSLLTLGAGELFF | TGCGCCAGCAGCTTACGGGACAGCAGCCTACTAACACTTGGGGCCGGGGAGCTGTTTTTT
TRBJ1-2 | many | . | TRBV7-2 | CASSLERGLYGYTF | TGTGCCAGCAGCTTAGAACGGGGATTATATGGCTACACCTTC
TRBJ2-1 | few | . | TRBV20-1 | CSARDQAPSRPGEQFF | TGCAGTGCTAGAGACCAGGCCCCGTCTCGCCCGGGCGAGCAGTTCTTC
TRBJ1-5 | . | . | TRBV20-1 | CSAEDSYNQPQHF | TGCAGTGCTGAAGACAGCTACAATCAGCCCCAGCATTTT
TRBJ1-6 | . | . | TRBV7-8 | CASSIRGKADSPLHF | TGTGCCAGCAGCATCCGGGGGAAGGCTGATTCACCCCTCCACTTT
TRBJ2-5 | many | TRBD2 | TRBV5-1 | CASSARLTSGLEETQYF | TGCGCCAGCAGCGCCCGATTGACTAGCGGCTTAGAGGAGACCCAGTACTTC
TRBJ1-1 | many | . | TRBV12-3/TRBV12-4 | CASSPSGFPNTEAFF | TGTGCCAGCAGTCCATCGGGCTTCCCGAACACTGAAGCTTTCTTT
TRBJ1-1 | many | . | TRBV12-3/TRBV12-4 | CASTSRDRRDTEAFF | TGTGCCAGCACCTCCCGGGATCGGAGGGACACTGAAGCTTTCTTT
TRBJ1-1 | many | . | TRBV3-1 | CASRRGAEAFF | TGTGCCAGCAGGCGGGGAGCTGAAGCTTTCTTT
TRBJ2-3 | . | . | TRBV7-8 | CASSLVGGFDTQYF | TGTGCCAGCAGCTTAGTAGGCGGCTTCGATACGCAGTATTTT
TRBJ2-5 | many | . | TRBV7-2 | CASSLALVGEETQYF | TGTGCCAGCAGCTTAGCGCTAGTAGGCGAAGAGACCCAGTACTTC
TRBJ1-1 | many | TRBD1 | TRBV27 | CASSRQGEFF | TGTGCCAGTTCTAGACAGGGCGAATTCTTT
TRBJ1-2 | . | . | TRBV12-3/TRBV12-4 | CASSSLGGDRGTF | TGTGCCAGCAGTTCCTTGGGGGGGGATCGGGGCACCTTC
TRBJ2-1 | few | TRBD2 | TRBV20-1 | CSAGVFGTSANEQFF | TGCAGTGCCGGAGTGTTCGGGACTAGTGCCAATGAGCAGTTCTTC
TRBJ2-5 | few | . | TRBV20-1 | CSHLPEGNRETQYF | TGCAGTCACCTCCCAGAGGGGAACAGAGAGACCCAGTACTTC
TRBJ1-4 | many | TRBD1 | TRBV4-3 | CASSQLTGENEKLFF | TGCGCCAGCAGCCAATTGACAGGGGAGAATGAAAAACTGTTTTTT
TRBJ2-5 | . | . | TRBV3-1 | CASSQDSPMETQYF | TGTGCCAGCAGCCAAGATTCCCCCATGGAGACCCAGTACTTC
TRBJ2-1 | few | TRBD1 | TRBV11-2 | CASSLWGQGAGYEQFF | TGTGCCAGCAGCTTATGGGGACAGGGGGCTGGGTATGAGCAGTTCTTC
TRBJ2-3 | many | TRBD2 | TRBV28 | CASSLGLAGITDTQYF | TGTGCCAGCAGTTTAGGGCTAGCGGGGATAACAGATACGCAGTATTTT
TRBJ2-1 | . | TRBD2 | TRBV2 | CACCFKCRTSGRCNEQFF | TGTGCCTGCTGTTTTAAGTGTAGGACTAGCGGGAGGTGCAATGAGCAGTTCTTC
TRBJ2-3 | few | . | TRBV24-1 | CATSDFGVSDTQYF | TGTGCCACCAGTGATTTCGGAGTTTCCGATACGCAGTATTTT
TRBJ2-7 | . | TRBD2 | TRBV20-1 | CSARALLAGRSYEQYF | TGCAGTGCTAGAGCTCTACTAGCGGGAAGATCCTACGAGCAGTACTTC
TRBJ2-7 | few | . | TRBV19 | CASTPGTGYEQYF | TGTGCCAGTACCCCAGGGACTGGTTACGAGCAGTACTTC
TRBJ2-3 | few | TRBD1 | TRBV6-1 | CASRQGVFTDTQYF | TGTGCCAGCAGACAGGGGGTGTTTACAGATACGCAGTATTTT
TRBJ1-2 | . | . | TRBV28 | CASSPWGGYTF | TGTGCCAGCAGTCCGTGGGGAGGCTACACCTTC
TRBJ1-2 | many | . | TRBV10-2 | CASTTGNYGYTF | TGCGCCAGCACCACAGGGAACTATGGCTACACCTTC
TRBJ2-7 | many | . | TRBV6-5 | CASSYSGGRAYEQYF | TGTGCCAGCAGTTACTCCGGGGGGCGCGCCTACGAGCAGTACTTC
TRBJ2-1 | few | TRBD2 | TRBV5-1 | CASSLALLAGGFNEQFF | TGCGCCAGCAGCTTGGCCTTACTAGCGGGGGGTTTCAATGAGCAGTTCTTC
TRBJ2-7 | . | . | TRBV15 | CATSRGAGYEQYF | TGTGCCACCAGCCGGGGGGCCGGGTACGAGCAGTACTTC
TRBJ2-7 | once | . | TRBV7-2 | CASSSVWGATYEQYF | TGTGCCAGCAGCTCCGTGTGGGGGGCCACCTACGAGCAGTACTTC
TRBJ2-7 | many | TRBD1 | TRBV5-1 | CASSLGQGYEGSYEQYF | TGCGCCAGCAGCTTGGGACAGGGATACGAAGGCTCCTACGAGCAGTACTTC
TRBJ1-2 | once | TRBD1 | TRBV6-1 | CASIPGQQDYGYTF | TGTGCCAGCATCCCGGGACAGCAGGACTATGGCTACACCTTC
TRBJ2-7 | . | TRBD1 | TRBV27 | CASSPLTGRDEQYF | TGTGCCAGCAGTCCCTTGACAGGGAGAGATGAGCAGTACTTC
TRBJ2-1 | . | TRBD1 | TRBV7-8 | CASTKALRQGVSYNEQFF | TGTGCCAGCACCAAAGCCCTAAGACAGGGGGTTTCCTACAATGAGCAGTTCTTC
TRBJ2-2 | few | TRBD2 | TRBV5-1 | CASSLLASGVTGELFF | TGCGCCAGCAGCTTGCTAGCTAGCGGGGTCACCGGGGAGCTGTTTTTT
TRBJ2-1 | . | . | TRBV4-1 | CASSQMPHNEQFF | TGCGCCAGCAGCCAAATGCCGCACAATGAGCAGTTCTTC
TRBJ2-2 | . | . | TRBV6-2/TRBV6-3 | CASFWGPGELFF | TGTGCCAGCTTCTGGGGTCCCGGGGAGCTGTTTTTT
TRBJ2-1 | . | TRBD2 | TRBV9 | CASSARTSGGNNEQFF | TGTGCCAGCAGCGCCCGGACTAGCGGGGGCAACAATGAGCAGTTCTTC
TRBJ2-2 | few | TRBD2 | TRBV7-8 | CASSLGRGGLAGGWTGELFF | TGTGCCAGCAGCTTAGGGCGGGGAGGACTAGCGGGAGGTTGGACCGGGGAGCTGTTTTTT
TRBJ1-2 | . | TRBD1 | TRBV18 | CASSPPGQAYGYTF | TGTGCCAGCTCACCACCGGGACAGGCCTATGGCTACACCTTC
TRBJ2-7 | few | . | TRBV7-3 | CASSLTPLGDRYEQYF | TGTGCCAGCAGCTTAACCCCGCTTGGGGATAGGTACGAGCAGTACTTC
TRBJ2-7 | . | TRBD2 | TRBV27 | CASSLIRGAAGPGGYEQYF | TGTGCCAGCAGTTTAATACGCGGGGCAGCAGGGCCGGGGGGCTACGAGCAGTACTTC
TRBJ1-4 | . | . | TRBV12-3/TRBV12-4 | CASSHTQTRPAGKKFF | TGTGCCAGCAGTCACACCCAGACCCGGCCCGCCGGAAAGAAGTTTTTT
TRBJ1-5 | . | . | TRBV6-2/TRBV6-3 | CASSPSSGRRQPQHF | TGTGCCAGCAGCCCATCGTCAGGGAGGCGTCAGCCCCAGCATTTT
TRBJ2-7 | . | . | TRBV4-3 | CASSQDPQSEEQYF | TGCGCCAGCAGCCAAGATCCACAGTCTGAGGAGCAGTACTTC
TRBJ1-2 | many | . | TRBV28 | CASSSGGRQYGGYTF | TGTGCCAGTTCATCGGGGGGGAGGCAGTACGGTGGCTACACCTTC
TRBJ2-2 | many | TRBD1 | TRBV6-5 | CASSYGDRNTGELFF | TGTGCCAGCAGTTACGGGGACAGGAACACCGGGGAGCTGTTTTTT
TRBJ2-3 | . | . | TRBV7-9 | CASQFPGRVTDTQYF | TGTGCCAGCCAATTCCCAGGGCGCGTCACAGATACGCAGTATTTT
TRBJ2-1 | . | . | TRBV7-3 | CASSLKSASTPEQFF | TGTGCCAGCAGCTTAAAGTCCGCTAGTACCCCTGAGCAGTTCTTC
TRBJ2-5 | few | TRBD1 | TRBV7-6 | CASSRLAGQGSETQYF | TGTGCCAGCAGCCGATTAGCGGGACAGGGGTCAGAGACCCAGTACTTC
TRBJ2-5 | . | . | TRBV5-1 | CASSLWQGKETQYF | TGCGCCAGCAGCTTGTGGCAGGGGAAAGAGACCCAGTACTTC